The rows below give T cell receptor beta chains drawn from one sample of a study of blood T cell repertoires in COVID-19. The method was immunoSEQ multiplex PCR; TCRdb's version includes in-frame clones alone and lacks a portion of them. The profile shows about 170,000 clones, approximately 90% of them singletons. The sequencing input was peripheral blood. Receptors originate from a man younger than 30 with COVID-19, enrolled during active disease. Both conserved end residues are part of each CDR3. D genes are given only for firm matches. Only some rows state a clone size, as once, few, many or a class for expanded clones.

CASSPTSGANTGELFF	TGCGCCAGCAGTCCTACTAGCGGCGCGAACACCGGGGAGCTGTTTTTT	few	TRBD2	TRBV10-2	TRBJ2-2
CASSVLERNTEAFF	TGTGCCAGCAGCGTACTGGAGCGGAACACTGAAGCTTTCTTT	NA	NA	TRBV9	TRBJ1-1
CASSEEGLNTEAFF	TGCGCCAGCAGTGAAGAGGGTTTGAACACTGAAGCTTTCTTT	few	NA	TRBV10-2	TRBJ1-1
CASSLGTGGFQPQHF	TGTGCCAGCAGCCTCGGGACAGGGGGTTTTCAGCCCCAGCATTTT	NA	TRBD1	TRBV5-8	TRBJ1-5
CATSSGQPRLAGQQTPTYEQYF	TGTGCCACCAGTAGCGGACAGCCCAGACTAGCGGGACAGCAGACCCCTACCTACGAGCAGTACTTC	once	TRBD2	TRBV24-1	TRBJ2-7
CASSFGQGNQPQHF	TGTGCCAGCAGTTTTGGACAGGGCAATCAGCCCCAGCATTTT	NA	TRBD1	TRBV27	TRBJ1-5
CSVVGEAGVASGSSYEQYF	TGCAGCGTTGTTGGGGAGGCAGGGGTGGCTAGCGGGAGCTCCTACGAGCAGTACTTC	NA	TRBD2	TRBV29-1	TRBJ2-7
CSEKKGGGETQYF	TGCAGCGAGAAAAAAGGAGGTGGAGAGACCCAGTACTTC	NA	NA	TRBV29-1	TRBJ2-5
CASRGQGDQPQHF	TGTGCCAGCAGAGGACAGGGGGATCAGCCCCAGCATTTT	NA	TRBD1	TRBV6-6	TRBJ1-5
CASSYSPSGVVDTQYF	TGTGCCAGCAGTTACTCGCCTAGCGGCGTTGTTGATACGCAGTATTTT	NA	TRBD2	TRBV6-2/TRBV6-3	TRBJ2-3
CASSQGQGAYEQYF	TGCGCCAGCAGCCAAGGACAGGGCGCCTACGAGCAGTACTTC	NA	TRBD1	TRBV4-3	TRBJ2-7
CASSDQPGGGPEAFF	TGCGCCAGCAGTGATCAGCCTGGCGGAGGTCCTGAAGCTTTCTTT	NA	NA	TRBV10-2	TRBJ1-1
CASTPWGHYGYTF	TGTGCCAGTACCCCCTGGGGGCACTATGGCTACACCTTC	few	NA	TRBV19	TRBJ1-2
CASSSYRGGSYGYTF	TGTGCCAGCAGCTCATACAGGGGAGGAAGCTATGGCTACACCTTC	NA	TRBD1	TRBV7-2	TRBJ1-2
CASRPGGYSYEQYF	TGTGCCAGCAGGCCGGGAGGGTACTCCTACGAGCAGTACTTC	NA	TRBD2	TRBV28	TRBJ2-7
CASSESPSHGNTIYF	TGTGCCAGCAGCGAAAGCCCTAGTCATGGAAACACCATATATTTT	few	NA	TRBV9	TRBJ1-3
CASSLSLGGTNEKLFF	TGTGCCAGCAGTTTATCGCTTGGCGGAACTAATGAAAAACTGTTTTTT	NA	NA	TRBV27	TRBJ1-4
CASSAHRGDGETQYF	TGTGCCAGCAGCGCGCACAGGGGAGATGGGGAGACCCAGTACTTC	once	TRBD1	TRBV11-1	TRBJ2-5
CASSYKRVGTGELFF	TGTGCCAGCAGTTACAAGAGGGTGGGCACCGGGGAGCTGTTTTTT	NA	NA	TRBV6-5	TRBJ2-2
CASSYFLAGGREDTQYF	TGTGCCAGCAGTTACTTCCTAGCGGGAGGTCGAGAAGATACGCAGTATTTT	NA	TRBD2	TRBV6-2/TRBV6-3	TRBJ2-3
CASSLGGGTEAFF	TGTGCCAGCAGCTTAGGAGGGGGCACTGAAGCTTTCTTT	NA	NA	TRBV13	TRBJ1-1
CASSRDSIYGYTF	TGTGCCAGCAGCCGAGACAGCATCTATGGCTACACCTTC	NA	NA	TRBV27	TRBJ1-2
CASTARGKYQETQYF	TGTGCCAGTACGGCCAGGGGGAAGTACCAAGAGACCCAGTACTTC	NA	TRBD1	TRBV19	TRBJ2-5
CASSLDGVYGYTF	TGTGCCAGCAGCCTCGACGGGGTTTATGGCTACACCTTC	NA	NA	TRBV21-1	TRBJ1-2
CASSLTGGYEQYF	TGTGCCAGCAGCTTGACAGGGGGCTACGAGCAGTACTTC	NA	TRBD1	TRBV5-4	TRBJ2-7
CASTSGQENEKLFF	TGTGCCAGCACCTCCGGACAAGAAAATGAAAAACTGTTTTTT	NA	NA	TRBV27	TRBJ1-4
CASSGLSGGQYF	TGTGCCAGCAGCGGTCTCTCCGGAGGGCAGTATTTT	NA	NA	TRBV2	TRBJ2-3
CASSPRTGMREGSYEQYF	TGTGCCAGCTCACCGAGGACAGGGATGAGGGAGGGATCCTACGAGCAGTACTTC	NA	NA	TRBV18	TRBJ2-7
CASRLAGIYEQYF	TGTGCCAGTCGACTAGCGGGGATCTACGAGCAGTACTTC	NA	TRBD2	TRBV28	TRBJ2-7
CASSQVGGAGMNTEAFF	TGTGCCAGCAGCCAAGTTGGGGGAGCGGGAATGAACACTGAAGCTTTCTTT	NA	NA	TRBV3-1/TRBV3-2	TRBJ1-1
CASSPLEELYGYTF	TGTGCCAGCAGTCCCCTTGAGGAACTCTATGGCTACACCTTC	once	NA	TRBV28	TRBJ1-2
CASSPTTSETYEQYF	TGTGCCAGCAGCCCTACGACTAGCGAGACCTACGAGCAGTACTTC	NA	TRBD2	TRBV28	TRBJ2-7
CASSLLGAGNSPLHF	TGTGCCAGCAGTTTATTGGGGGCGGGTAATTCACCCCTCCACTTT	NA	NA	TRBV28	TRBJ1-6
CASSLGGDQPQHF	TGTGCCAGCAGCTTGGGGGGTGACCAGCCCCAGCATTTT	NA	NA	TRBV7-3	TRBJ1-5
CASSQDLLTGELFF	TGTGCCAGCAGCCAAGATCTTTTAACCGGGGAGCTGTTTTTT	NA	NA	TRBV14	TRBJ2-2
CASSQVLGQGGQPQHF	TGCGCCAGCAGCCAAGTTTTGGGACAGGGAGGTCAGCCCCAGCATTTT	once	TRBD1	TRBV4-1	TRBJ1-5
CASRTWTPLNTGELFF	TGTGCAAGTCGCACTTGGACTCCCCTGAACACCGGGGAGCTGTTTTTT	NA	NA	TRBV12-2	TRBJ2-2
CASSASSYNEQFF	TGTGCCAGCAGCGCCAGCTCCTACAATGAGCAGTTCTTC	NA	NA	TRBV7-2	TRBJ2-1
CASSLLAGGSYNEQFF	TGCGCCAGCAGCCTGTTAGCGGGAGGATCTTACAATGAGCAGTTCTTC	once	TRBD2	TRBV5-1	TRBJ2-1
CASIRGAASTDTQYF	TGTGCCAGCATCCGTGGGGCGGCTAGCACAGATACGCAGTATTTT	once	NA	TRBV2	TRBJ2-3
CAISPGLAGGYEQFF	TGTGCCATCAGTCCGGGACTAGCGGGAGGGTATGAGCAGTTCTTC	NA	TRBD2	TRBV10-3	TRBJ2-1
CASSKAGQGTVNQPQHF	TGTGCCAGCAGCAAAGCGGGCCAGGGAACTGTCAATCAGCCCCAGCATTTT	NA	NA	TRBV21-1	TRBJ1-5
CASSYSQGNEQYF	TGTGCCAGCAGTTACTCGCAGGGTAACGAGCAGTACTTC	NA	NA	TRBV6-6	TRBJ2-7
CASGAGDGSQETQYF	TGTGCCAGCGGGGCGGGGGACGGGAGCCAAGAGACCCAGTACTTC	NA	TRBD2	TRBV9	TRBJ2-5
CASTTTGANEQFF	TGTGCCAGCACCACGACAGGGGCCAATGAGCAGTTCTTC	NA	TRBD1	TRBV6-5	TRBJ2-1
CASSLATGANGNTIYF	TGTGCCAGCAGCTTAGCGACAGGGGCAAACGGAAACACCATATATTTT	NA	TRBD1	TRBV7-6	TRBJ1-3
CASSPSGRESYEQYF	TGCGCCAGCAGCCCCAGCGGGAGGGAGTCGTACGAGCAGTACTTC	NA	TRBD2	TRBV5-1	TRBJ2-7
CSVYNPGLAYEQYF	TGCAGCGTTTATAATCCGGGACTAGCCTACGAGCAGTACTTC	few	TRBD2	TRBV29-1	TRBJ2-7
CASSGPGGAGELFF	TGTGCCAGTAGTGGACCAGGGGGTGCCGGGGAGCTGTTTTTT	NA	TRBD1	TRBV19	TRBJ2-2
CASSPVRVNTEAFF	TGCGCCAGCAGCCCGGTACGAGTGAACACTGAAGCTTTCTTT	NA	NA	TRBV5-1	TRBJ1-1
CSVIFLQGSPNYGYTF	TGCAGCGTCATATTTTTACAGGGATCGCCTAACTATGGCTACACCTTC	NA	NA	TRBV29-1	TRBJ1-2
CASSQTSLTGELFF	TGCGCCAGCAGCCAAACTAGCTTGACCGGGGAGCTGTTTTTT	NA	NA	TRBV4-1	TRBJ2-2
CASSLTGTVNNSPLHF	TGTGCCAGCAGCTTAACCGGGACAGTCAATAATTCACCCCTCCACTTT	NA	TRBD1	TRBV13	TRBJ1-6